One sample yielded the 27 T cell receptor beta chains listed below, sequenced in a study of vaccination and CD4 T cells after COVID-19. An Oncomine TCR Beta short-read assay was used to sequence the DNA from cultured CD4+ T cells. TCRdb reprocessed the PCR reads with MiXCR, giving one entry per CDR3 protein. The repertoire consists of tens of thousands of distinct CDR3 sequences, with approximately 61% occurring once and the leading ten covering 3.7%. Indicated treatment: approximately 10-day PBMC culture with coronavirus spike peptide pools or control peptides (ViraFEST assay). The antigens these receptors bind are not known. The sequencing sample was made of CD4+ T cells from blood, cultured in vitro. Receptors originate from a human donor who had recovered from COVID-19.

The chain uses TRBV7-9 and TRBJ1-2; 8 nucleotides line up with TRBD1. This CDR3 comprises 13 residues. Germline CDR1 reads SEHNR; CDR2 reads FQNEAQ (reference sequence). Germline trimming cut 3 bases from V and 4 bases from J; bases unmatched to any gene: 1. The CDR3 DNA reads TGTGCCAGCAGCTTCAGGGGGCCCTATGGCTACACCTTC. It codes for CASSFRGPYGYTF.

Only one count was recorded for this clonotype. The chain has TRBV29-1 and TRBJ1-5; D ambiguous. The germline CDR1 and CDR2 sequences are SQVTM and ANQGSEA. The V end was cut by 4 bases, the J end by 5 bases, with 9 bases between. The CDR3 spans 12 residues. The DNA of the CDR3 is TGCAGCGTTGCTTTCGGGGATCAGCCCCAGCATTTT. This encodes CSVAFGDQPQHF.

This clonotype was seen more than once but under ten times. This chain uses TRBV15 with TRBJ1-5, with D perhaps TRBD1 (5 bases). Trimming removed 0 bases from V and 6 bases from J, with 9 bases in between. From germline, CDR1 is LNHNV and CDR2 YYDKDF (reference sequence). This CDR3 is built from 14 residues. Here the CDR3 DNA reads TGTGCCACCAGCAGAGAAGGAAGGGGTCAGCCCCAGCATTTT. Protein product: CATSREGRGQPQHF.

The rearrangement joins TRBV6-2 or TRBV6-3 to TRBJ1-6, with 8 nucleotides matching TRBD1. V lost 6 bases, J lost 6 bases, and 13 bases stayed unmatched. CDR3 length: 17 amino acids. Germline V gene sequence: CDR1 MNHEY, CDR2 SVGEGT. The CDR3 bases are TGTGCCAGCAGCCCCCCTCGACAGGGGACAGCTAATTCACCCCTCCACTTT. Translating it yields CASSPPRQGTANSPLHF.

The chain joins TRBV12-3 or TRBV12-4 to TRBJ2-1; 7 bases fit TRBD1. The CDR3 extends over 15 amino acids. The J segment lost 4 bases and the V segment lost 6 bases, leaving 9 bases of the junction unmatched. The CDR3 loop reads CASRSGQGDYNEQFF. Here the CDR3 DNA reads TGTGCCAGCAGGTCAGGGCAGGGGGATTACAATGAGCAGTTCTTC.

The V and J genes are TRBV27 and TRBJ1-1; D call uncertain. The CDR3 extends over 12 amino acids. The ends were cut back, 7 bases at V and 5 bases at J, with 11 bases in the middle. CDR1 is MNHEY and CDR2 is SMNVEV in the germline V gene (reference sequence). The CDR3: CASTGVGTEAFF. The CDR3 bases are TGTGCCAGCACGGGTGTAGGGACTGAAGCTTTCTTT.

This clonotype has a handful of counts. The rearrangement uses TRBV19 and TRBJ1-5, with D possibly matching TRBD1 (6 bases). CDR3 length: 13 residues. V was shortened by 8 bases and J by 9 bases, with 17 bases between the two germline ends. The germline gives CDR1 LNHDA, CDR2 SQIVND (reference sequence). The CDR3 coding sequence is TGTGCCAGTTCACGCCAGGGGCAGGGGCCCCAGCATTTT. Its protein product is CASSRQGQGPQHF.

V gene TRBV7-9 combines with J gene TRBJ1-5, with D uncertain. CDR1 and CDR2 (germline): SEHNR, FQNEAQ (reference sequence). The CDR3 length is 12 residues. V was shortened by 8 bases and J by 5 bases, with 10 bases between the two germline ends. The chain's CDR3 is CASLSGDQPQHF. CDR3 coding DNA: TGTGCCAGCCTTTCAGGAGATCAGCCCCAGCATTTT.

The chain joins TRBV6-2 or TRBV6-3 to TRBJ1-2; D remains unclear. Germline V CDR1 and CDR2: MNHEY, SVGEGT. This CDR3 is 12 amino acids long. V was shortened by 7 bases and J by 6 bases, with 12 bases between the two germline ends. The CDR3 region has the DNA TGTGCCAGCATCGGGAACGGCCATGGCTACACCTTC. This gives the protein CASIGNGHGYTF.

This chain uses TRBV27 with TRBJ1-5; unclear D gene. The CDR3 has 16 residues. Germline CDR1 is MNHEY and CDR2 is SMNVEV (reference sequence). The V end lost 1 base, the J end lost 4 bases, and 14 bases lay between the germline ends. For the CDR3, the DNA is TGTGCCAGCAGTTTATTACCCCGGTCGCCTAATCAGCCCCAGCATTTT. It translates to CASSLLPRSPNQPQHF.

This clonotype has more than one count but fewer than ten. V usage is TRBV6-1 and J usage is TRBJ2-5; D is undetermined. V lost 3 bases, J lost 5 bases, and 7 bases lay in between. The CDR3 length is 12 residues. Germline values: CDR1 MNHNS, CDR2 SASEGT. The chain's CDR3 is CASSDLVETQYF. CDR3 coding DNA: TGTGCCAGCAGTGATCTGGTCGAGACCCAGTACTTC.

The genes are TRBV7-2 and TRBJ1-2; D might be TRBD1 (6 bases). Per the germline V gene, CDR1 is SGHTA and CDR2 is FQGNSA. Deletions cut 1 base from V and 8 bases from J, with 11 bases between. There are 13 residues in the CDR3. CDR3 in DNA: TGTGCCAGCAGCTTAGGGGGGCGACAGGGCTACACCTTC. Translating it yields CASSLGGRQGYTF.

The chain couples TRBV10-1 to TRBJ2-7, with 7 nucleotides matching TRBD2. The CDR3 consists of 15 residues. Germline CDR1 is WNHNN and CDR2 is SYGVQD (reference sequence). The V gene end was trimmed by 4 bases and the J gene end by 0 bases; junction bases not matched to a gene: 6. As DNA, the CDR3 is TGCGCCAGCAGTGGGGGGGGAGCCCTCTCCTACGAGCAGTACTTC. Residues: CASSGGGALSYEQYF.

Here the CDR3 DNA reads TGTGCCAGCAGTTTTAACAGTTACAACTATGGCTACACCTTC. It is translated as CASSFNSYNYGYTF. The chain recombines TRBV12-3 or TRBV12-4 with TRBJ1-2, with unresolved D. Trimming pared 3 bases from V and 2 bases from J, leaving 10 bases between. The CDR3 spans 14 residues.

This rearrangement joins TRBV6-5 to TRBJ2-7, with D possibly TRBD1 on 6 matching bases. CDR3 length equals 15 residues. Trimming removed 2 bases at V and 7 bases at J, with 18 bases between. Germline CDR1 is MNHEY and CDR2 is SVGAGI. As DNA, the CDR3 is TGTGCCAGCAGTTACCACGGGCAGGGGCAAAATGAGCAGTACTTC. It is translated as CASSYHGQGQNEQYF.

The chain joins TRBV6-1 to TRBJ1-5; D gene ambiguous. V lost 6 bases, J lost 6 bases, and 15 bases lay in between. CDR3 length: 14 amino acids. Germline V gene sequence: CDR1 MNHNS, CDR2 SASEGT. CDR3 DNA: TGTGCCAGCAGAGGACCGTACCGGGCTCAGCCCCAGCATTTT. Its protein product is CASRGPYRAQPQHF.

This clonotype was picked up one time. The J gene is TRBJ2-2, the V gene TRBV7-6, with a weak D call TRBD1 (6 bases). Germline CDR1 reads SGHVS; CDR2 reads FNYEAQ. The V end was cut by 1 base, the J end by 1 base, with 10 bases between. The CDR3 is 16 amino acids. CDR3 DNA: TGTGCCAGCAGCTTAGACAGGGCTAGGAACACCGGGGAGCTGTTTTTT. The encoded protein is CASSLDRARNTGELFF.

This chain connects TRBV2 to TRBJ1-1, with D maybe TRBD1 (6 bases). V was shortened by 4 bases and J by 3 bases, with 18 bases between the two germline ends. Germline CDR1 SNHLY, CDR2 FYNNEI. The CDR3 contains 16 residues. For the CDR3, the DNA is TGTGCCAGCAGTGTAGACACAGGGTATAGGGACACTGAAGCTTTCTTT. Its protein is CASSVDTGYRDTEAFF. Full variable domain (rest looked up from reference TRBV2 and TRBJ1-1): EPEVTQTPSHQVTQMGQEVILRCVPISNHLYFYWYRQILGQKVEFLVSFYNNEISEKSEIFDDQFSVERPDGSNFTLKIRSTKLEDSAMYFCASSVDTGYRDTEAFFGQGTRLTVV.

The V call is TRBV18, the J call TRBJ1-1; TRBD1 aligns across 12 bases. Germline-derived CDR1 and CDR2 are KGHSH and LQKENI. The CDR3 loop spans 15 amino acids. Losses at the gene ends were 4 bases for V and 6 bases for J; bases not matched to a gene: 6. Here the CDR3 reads CASSLTGQGASEAFF. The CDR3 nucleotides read TGTGCCAGCTCACTCACGGGACAGGGGGCTTCTGAAGCTTTCTTT.

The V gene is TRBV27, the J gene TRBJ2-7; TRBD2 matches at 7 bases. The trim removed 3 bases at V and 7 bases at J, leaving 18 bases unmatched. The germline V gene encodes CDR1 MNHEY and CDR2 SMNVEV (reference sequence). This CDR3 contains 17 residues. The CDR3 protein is CASSFGSREGGWGEQYF. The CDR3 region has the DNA TGTGCCAGCAGTTTTGGTTCGCGTGAGGGAGGGTGGGGTGAGCAGTACTTC.

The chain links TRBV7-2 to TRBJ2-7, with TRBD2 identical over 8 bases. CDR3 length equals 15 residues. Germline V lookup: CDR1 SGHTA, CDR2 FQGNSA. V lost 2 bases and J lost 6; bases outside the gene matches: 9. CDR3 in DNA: TGTGCCAGCAGCTTACAACGACTAGCGTCCGGCGAGCAGTACTTC. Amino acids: CASSLQRLASGEQYF.

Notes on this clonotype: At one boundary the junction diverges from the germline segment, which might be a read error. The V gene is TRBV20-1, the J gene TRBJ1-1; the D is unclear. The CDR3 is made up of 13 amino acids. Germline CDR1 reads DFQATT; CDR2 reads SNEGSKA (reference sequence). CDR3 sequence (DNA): TGCAGTGCTAGGGAGGACCCTAACACTAAAGCTTTCTTT. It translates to CSAREDPNTKAFF.

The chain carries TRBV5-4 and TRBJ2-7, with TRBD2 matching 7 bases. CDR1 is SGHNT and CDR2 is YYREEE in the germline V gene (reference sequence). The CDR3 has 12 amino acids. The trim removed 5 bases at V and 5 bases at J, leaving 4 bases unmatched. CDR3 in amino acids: CASRGAGHEQYF. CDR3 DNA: TGTGCCAGCAGGGGAGCGGGGCACGAGCAGTACTTC.

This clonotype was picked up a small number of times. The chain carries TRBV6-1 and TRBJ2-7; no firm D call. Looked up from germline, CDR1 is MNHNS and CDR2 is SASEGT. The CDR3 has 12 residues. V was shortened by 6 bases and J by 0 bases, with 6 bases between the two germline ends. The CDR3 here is CASSPSSYEQYF. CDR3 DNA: TGTGCCAGCAGCCCCAGCTCCTACGAGCAGTACTTC.

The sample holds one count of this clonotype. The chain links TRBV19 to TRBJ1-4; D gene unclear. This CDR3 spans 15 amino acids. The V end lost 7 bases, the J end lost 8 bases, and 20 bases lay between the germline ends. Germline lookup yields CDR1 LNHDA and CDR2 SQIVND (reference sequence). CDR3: CASTERRRGIEKLFF. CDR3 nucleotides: TGTGCCAGTACAGAGAGACGGCGGGGAATCGAAAAACTGTTTTTT.

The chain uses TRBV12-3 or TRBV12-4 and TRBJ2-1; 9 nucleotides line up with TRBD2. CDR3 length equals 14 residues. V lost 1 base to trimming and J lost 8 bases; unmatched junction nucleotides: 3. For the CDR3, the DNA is TGTGCCAGCAGTTTAGGGCTAGCGGGACATGAGCAGTTCTTC. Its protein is CASSLGLAGHEQFF.

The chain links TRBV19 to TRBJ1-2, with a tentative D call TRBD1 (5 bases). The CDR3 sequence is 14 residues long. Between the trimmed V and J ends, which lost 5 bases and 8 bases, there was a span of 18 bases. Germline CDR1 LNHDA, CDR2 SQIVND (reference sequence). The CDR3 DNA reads TGTGCCAGTAGTTACGGCAGGGAGATGCGCGGCTACACCTTC. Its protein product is CASSYGREMRGYTF.